This T cell receptor beta chain was found in a study of blood T cell repertoires in COVID-19. On the study more broadly: Sites in the United States, Italy and Spain provided acute and convalescent COVID-19 samples.

This clone has a handful of counts. Using immunoSEQ multiplex PCR, the repertoire was profiled, and TCRdb retains in-frame clones only, with some absent. The repertoire consists of about 59,000 clones, with 91% occurring once and the leading ten covering about 8.1%. The TCR sequence derives from a human donor in a cohort sampled during active COVID-19. Material for sequencing was peripheral blood.

This CDR3 reads CASSPRGREGNEQYF. The CDR3 DNA follows: TGTGCCAGCAGCCCGCGTGGGCGGGAGGGCAACGAGCAGTACTTC. This chain joins TRBV7-3 and TRBJ2-7, with TRBD2 matching 9 bases. V dropped 5 bases and J dropped 5; count of bases not matched to a gene: 10. Looked up from germline, CDR1 is SGHTA and CDR2 is FQGTGA. The CDR3 consists of 15 residues.